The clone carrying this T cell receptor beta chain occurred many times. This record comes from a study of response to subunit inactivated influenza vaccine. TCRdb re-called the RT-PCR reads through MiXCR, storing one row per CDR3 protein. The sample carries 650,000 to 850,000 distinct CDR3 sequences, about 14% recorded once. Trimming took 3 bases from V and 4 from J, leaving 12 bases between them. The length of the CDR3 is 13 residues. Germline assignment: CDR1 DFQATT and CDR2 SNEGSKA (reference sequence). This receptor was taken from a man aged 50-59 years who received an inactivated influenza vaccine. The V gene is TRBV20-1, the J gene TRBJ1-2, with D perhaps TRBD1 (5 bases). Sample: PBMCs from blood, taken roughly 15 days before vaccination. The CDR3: CSARGSGLYGYTF. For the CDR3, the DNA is TGCAGTGCTAGGGGGTCGGGGCTCTATGGCTACACCTTC.